The clone carrying this T cell receptor (beta chain) has more than one count but fewer than ten. Antigen specificity is unknown. The CDR3 extends over 14 amino acids. CDR1 and CDR2 from the germline V gene are SQVTM and ANQGSEA. V was trimmed by 1 base and J by 12 bases, leaving 16 bases between them. These data come from a study of T cells in Graves' hyperthyroidism and ophthalmopathy. General observations from the study: Researchers report that a 13 V-J model separated ophthalmopathy from stable hyperthyroidism. In the blood, most expanded thyroid clonotypes above 0.001 appeared as well.

Amplification of TCR beta CDR3 regions used RNA as the template. Researchers ran a first-round RT-PCR on the TCR CDR3 using the HTBI primer set. TCRdb reprocessed the multiplex PCR reads via MiXCR and lists one record per CDR3 protein. Of a few hundred thousand distinct CDR3 sequences listed, roughly 16% are singletons. Using roughly 9.4 ml of fresh peripheral blood, PBMCs were prepared. The sample taken for sequencing was blood. This rearrangement joins TRBV29-1 to TRBJ2-6, with D unclear. This TCR was sampled from a woman aged 40 to 55 with Graves' ophthalmopathy. CDR3 sequence reads: CSVEGGSLSGVLTF. The DNA for the CDR3 is TGCAGCGTTGAAGGCGGATCCCTCTCAGGCGTCCTGACTTTC.